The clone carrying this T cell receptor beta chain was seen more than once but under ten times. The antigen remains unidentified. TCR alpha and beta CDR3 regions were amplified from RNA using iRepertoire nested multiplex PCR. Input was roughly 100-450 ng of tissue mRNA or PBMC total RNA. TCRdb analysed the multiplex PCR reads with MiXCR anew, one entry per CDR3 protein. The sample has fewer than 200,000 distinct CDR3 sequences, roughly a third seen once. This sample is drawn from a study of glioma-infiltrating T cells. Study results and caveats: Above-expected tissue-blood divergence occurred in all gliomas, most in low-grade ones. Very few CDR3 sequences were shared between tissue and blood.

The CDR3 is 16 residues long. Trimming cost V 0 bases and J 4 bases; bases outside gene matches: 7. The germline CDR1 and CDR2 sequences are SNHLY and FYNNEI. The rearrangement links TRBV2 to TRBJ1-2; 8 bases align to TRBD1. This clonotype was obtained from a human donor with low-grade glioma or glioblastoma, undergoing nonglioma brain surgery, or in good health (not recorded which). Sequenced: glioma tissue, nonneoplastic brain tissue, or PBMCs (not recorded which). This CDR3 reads CASSEALTGGGYGYTF. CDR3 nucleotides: TGTGCCAGCAGTGAAGCGCTTACAGGGGGTGGCTATGGCTACACCTTC.